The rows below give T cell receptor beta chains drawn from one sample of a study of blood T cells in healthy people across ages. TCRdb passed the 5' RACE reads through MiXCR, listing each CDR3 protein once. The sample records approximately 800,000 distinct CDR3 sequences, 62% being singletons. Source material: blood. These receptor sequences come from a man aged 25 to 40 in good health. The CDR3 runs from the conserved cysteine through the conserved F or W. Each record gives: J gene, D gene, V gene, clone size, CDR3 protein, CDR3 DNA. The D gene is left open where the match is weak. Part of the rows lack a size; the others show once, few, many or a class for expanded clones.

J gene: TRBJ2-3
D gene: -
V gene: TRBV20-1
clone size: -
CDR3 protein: CSARLRKRGSDTQYF
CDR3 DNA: TGCAGTGCTAGATTGAGGAAACGCGGATCAGATACGCAGTATTTT

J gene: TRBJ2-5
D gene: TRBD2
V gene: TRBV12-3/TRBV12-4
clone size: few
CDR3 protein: CASSLLAGGLETQYF
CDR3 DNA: TGTGCCAGCAGTTTACTAGCGGGGGGTCTGGAGACCCAGTACTTC

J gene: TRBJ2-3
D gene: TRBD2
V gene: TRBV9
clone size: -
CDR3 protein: CASSASRDYFTDTQYF
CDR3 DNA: TGTGCCAGCAGCGCTAGCCGGGACTACTTTACAGATACGCAGTATTTT

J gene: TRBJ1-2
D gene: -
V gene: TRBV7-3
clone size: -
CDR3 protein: CASSPTALLRDGYTF
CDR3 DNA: TGTGCCAGCAGCCCCACAGCCCTCCTCCGGGATGGCTACACCTTC

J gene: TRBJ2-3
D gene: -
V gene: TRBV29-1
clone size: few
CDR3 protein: CSVGRRGRTDTQYF
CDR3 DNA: TGCAGCGTAGGGCGGAGGGGGCGAACAGATACGCAGTATTTT

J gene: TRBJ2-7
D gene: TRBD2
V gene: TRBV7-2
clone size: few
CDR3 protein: CASSSWRGEGDEQYF
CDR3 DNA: TGTGCCAGCAGCTCTTGGCGGGGGGAGGGCGACGAGCAGTACTTC

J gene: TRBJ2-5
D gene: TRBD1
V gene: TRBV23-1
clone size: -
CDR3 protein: CASPGTGEETQYF
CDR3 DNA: TGCGCCAGCCCCGGGACAGGGGAAGAGACCCAGTACTTC

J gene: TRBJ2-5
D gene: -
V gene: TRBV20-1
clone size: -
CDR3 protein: CSATYAGGWQETQYF
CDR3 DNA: TGCAGTGCAACTTACGCTGGGGGTTGGCAAGAGACCCAGTACTTC

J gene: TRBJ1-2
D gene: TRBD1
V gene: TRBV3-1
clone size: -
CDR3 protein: CASSLAGGTYGYTF
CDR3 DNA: TGTGCCAGCAGCCTAGCAGGGGGGACCTATGGCTACACCTTC

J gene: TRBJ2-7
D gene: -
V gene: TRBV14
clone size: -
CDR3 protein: CASSPMGRTSYEQYF
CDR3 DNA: TGTGCCAGCAGCCCCATGGGGAGGACTTCCTACGAGCAGTACTTC

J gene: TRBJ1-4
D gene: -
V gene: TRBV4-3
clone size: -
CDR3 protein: CASSQSSGARNEKLFF
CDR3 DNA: TGCGCCAGCAGCCAAAGCTCAGGGGCCCGAAATGAAAAACTGTTTTTT

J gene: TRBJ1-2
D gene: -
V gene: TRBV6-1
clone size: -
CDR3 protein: CASSDSRENYGYTF
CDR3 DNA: TGTGCCAGCAGTGATTCCCGGGAGAACTATGGCTACACCTTC

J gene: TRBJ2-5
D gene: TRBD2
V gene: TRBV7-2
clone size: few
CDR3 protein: CASSLVAGEQETQYF
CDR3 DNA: TGTGCCAGCAGCTTAGTTGCGGGGGAGCAAGAGACCCAGTACTTC

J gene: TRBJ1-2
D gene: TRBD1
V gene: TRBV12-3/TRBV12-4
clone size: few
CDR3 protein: CASRLGQGRGYTF
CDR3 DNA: TGTGCCAGCAGACTCGGACAGGGCAGGGGCTACACCTTC

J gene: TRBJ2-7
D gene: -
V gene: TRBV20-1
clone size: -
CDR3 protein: CSAPSGDSYEQYF
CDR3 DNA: TGCAGTGCGCCTTCGGGGGACAGCTACGAGCAGTACTTC

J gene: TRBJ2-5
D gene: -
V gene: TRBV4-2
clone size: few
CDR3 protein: CASSQDTDAFQETQYF
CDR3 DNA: TGTGCCAGCAGCCAAGACACGGACGCATTCCAAGAGACCCAGTACTTC

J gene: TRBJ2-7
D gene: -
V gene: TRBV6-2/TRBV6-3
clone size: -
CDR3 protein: CASSTSVPAFEQYF
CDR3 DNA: TGTGCCAGCAGCACCTCTGTGCCGGCATTTGAGCAGTACTTC

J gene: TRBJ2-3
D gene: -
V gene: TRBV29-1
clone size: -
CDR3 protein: CSVGGLTLPDTQYF
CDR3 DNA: TGCAGCGTCGGGGGACTCACCCTCCCAGATACGCAGTATTTT

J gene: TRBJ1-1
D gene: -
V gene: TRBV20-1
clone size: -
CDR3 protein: CSADLHDTEAFF
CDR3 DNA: TGCAGTGCTGACTTACACGACACTGAAGCTTTCTTT

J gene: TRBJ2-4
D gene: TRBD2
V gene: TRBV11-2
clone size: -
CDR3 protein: CASRREGGIQYF
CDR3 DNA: TGTGCCAGCAGACGGGAGGGCGGCATTCAGTACTTC

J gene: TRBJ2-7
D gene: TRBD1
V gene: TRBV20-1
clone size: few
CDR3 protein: CSARNRDRSPYEQYF
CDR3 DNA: TGCAGTGCTAGAAATAGGGACAGAAGTCCTTACGAGCAGTACTTC

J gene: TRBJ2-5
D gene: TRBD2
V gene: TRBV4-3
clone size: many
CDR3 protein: CASSLSGLGEETQYF
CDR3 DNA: TGCGCCAGCAGCCTCTCGGGACTAGGTGAGGAGACCCAGTACTTC

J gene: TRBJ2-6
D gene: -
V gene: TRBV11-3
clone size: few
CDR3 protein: CASSPSAGAGANVLTF
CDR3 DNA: TGTGCCAGCAGCCCGTCTGCTGGGGCGGGGGCCAACGTCCTGACTTTC

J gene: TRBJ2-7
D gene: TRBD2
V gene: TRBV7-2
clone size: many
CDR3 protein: CASNPRLAETYEQYF
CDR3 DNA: TGTGCCAGCAACCCGAGACTAGCTGAAACCTACGAGCAGTACTTC

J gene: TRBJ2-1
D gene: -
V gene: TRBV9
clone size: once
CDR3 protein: CASSVTGTGYHEQFF
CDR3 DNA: TGTGCCAGCAGCGTTACCGGGACGGGATACCATGAGCAGTTCTTC

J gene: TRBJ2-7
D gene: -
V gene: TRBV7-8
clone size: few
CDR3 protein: CASSLVVPGVSYEQYF
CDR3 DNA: TGTGCCAGCAGCTTAGTGGTTCCAGGTGTCTCCTACGAGCAGTACTTC

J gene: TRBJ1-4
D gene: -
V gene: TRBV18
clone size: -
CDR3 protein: CASSRQPTNEKLFF
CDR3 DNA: TGTGCCAGCTCACGACAGCCAACTAATGAAAAACTGTTTTTT

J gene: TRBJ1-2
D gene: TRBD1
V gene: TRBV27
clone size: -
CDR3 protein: CARSFRTGAGYGYTF
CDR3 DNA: TGTGCCCGCAGTTTTAGGACAGGGGCAGGGTATGGCTACACCTTC

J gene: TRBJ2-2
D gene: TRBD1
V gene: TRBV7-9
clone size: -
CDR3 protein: CASSSKGQGDTGELFF
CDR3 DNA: TGTGCCAGCAGCTCAAAGGGACAGGGGGACACCGGGGAGCTGTTTTTT

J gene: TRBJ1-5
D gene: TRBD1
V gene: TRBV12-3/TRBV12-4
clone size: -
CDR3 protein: CASSRTTGTVYSNQPQHF
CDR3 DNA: TGTGCCAGCAGTCGAACGACAGGGACGGTTTATAGCAATCAGCCCCAGCATTTT

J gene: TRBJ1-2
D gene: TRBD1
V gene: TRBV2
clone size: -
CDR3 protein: CANYRDSYGYTF
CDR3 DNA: TGTGCCAACTACCGGGACAGCTATGGCTACACCTTC

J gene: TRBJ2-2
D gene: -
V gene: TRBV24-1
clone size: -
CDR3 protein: CATSDLGPSAGTGELFF
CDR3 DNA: TGTGCCACCAGTGATTTAGGACCGAGCGCTGGCACCGGGGAGCTGTTTTTT

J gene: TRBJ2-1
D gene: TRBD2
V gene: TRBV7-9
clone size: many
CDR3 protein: CASSKTSGDYNEQFF
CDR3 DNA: TGTGCCAGCAGCAAGACTAGCGGGGACTACAATGAGCAGTTCTTC

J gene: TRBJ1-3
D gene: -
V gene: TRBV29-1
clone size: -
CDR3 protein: CSVVAGRNTIYF
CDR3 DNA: TGCAGCGTTGTTGCAGGGAGAAACACCATATATTTT

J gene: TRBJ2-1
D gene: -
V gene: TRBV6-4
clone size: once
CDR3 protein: CASWDGSGEQFF
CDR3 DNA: TGTGCCAGCTGGGACGGCAGTGGTGAGCAGTTCTTC

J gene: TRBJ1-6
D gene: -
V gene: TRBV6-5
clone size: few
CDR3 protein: CASRDTYNSPLHF
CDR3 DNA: TGTGCCAGCAGGGACACCTATAATTCACCCCTCCACTTT

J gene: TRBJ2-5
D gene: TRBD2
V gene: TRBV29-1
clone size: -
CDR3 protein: CSVEELAGGQWKYF
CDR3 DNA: TGCAGCGTTGAAGAACTAGCGGGGGGGCAGTGGAAGTACTTC

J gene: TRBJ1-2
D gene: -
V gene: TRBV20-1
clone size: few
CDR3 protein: CSAPRYGEFGYTF
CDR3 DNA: TGCAGTGCACCCCGGTACGGGGAATTTGGCTACACCTTC

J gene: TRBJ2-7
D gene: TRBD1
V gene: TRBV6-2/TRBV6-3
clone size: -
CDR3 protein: CASGDSQYF
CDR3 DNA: TGTGCCAGCGGGGACAGTCAGTACTTC

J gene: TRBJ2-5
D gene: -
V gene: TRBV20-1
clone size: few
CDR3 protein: CSARVPPLEWTQYF
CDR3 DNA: TGCAGTGCTAGAGTTCCGCCCCTAGAGTGGACCCAGTACTTC

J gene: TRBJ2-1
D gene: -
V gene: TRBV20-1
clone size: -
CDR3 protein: CSASAPNSYNEQFF
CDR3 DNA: TGCAGTGCTTCGGCCCCGAACTCCTACAATGAGCAGTTCTTC